One and the same sample provided the 23 T cell receptor beta chains below, sequenced in a study of blood T cell repertoires in COVID-19. Assay used: immunoSEQ multiplex PCR; TCRdb lists only in-frame clones, some missing. The sample holds some 390,000 clones, around nine tenths seen once. The sequencing sample was made of PBMCs or T cells enriched from blood (not recorded which). The receptors derive from a woman younger than 45 who had recovered from COVID-19.

V and J are TRBV25-1 and TRBJ1-3; D is ambiguous. Deletions cut 8 bases from V and 5 bases from J, with 10 bases between. The CDR3 is 12 residues long. Germline V CDR1 and CDR2: MGHDK, SYGVNS. CDR3 DNA: TGTGCCAGCTCCGGTTCCAGAAACACCATATATTTT. This gives the protein CASSGSRNTIYF.

This sequence joins TRBV11-2 and TRBJ1-6, with D possibly matching TRBD1 (6 bases). The V end lost 5 bases, the J end lost 9 bases, and 11 bases lay between the germline ends. CDR3 size: 13 residues. Germline V gene lookup returns CDR1 SGHAT and CDR2 FQNNGV. CDR3: CASSTGGPSPLHF. The CDR3 bases are TGTGCCAGCAGCACGGGGGGGCCTTCACCCCTCCACTTT.

The V gene is TRBV20-1, the J gene TRBJ1-2; D not resolved. V lost 2 bases and J 7 bases, leaving 5 bases between the germline ends. This CDR3 has 10 amino acids. Germline V gives CDR1 DFQATT, CDR2 SNEGSKA (reference sequence). The CDR3 region has the DNA TGCAGTGCTAGATGGGCTGGCTACACCTTC. Protein sequence: CSARWAGYTF.

The rearrangement links TRBV5-4 to TRBJ2-1; TRBD1 agrees at 7 bases. The length of the CDR3 is 15 residues. The junction had 4 bases not matched to a gene; V was cut back by 2 bases and J by 2 bases. Germline V gene sequence: CDR1 SGHNT, CDR2 YYREEE (reference sequence). CDR3 protein: CASSFGQGAYNEQFF. CDR3 bases: TGTGCCAGCAGCTTCGGGCAGGGGGCCTACAATGAGCAGTTCTTC.

This clone was recorded once. The chain is built from TRBV10-3 and TRBJ1-1; D is unclear. This CDR3 contains 14 residues. The ends were cut back, 0 bases at V and 2 bases at J, with 7 bases in the middle. Looked up from germline, CDR1 is ENHRY and CDR2 is SYGVKD. The DNA of the CDR3 is TGTGCCATCAGTGAGTCTACGGTCAACACTGAAGCTTTCTTT. This sequence encodes CAISESTVNTEAFF.

The rearrangement uses TRBV28 and TRBJ1-6, with D unresolved. V lost 4 bases and J 7 bases, leaving 11 bases between the germline ends. The CDR3 consists of 14 residues. Germline CDR1 is MDHEN and CDR2 is SYDVKM. This chain's CDR3 is CASSSSWENSPLHF. The DNA of the CDR3 is TGTGCCAGCAGTTCCTCTTGGGAGAATTCACCCCTCCACTTT. The whole variable domain, remainder taken from reference TRBV28 and TRBJ1-6, is DVKVTQSSRYLVKRTGEKVFLECVQDMDHENMFWYRQDPGLGLRLIYFSYDVKMKEKGDIPEGYSVSREKKERFSLILESASTNQTSMYLCASSSSWENSPLHFGNGTRLTVT.

The chain combines TRBV28 with TRBJ2-2; 14 bases match TRBD2. The V gene's germline CDR1 is MDHEN and CDR2 SYDVKM. Trimming took 5 bases from V and 4 from J; bases not matched to a gene: 6. CDR3 size: 17 residues. For the CDR3, the DNA is TGTGCCAGCAGTGTGGGACTAGCGGGAGTTAGCACCGGGGAGCTGTTTTTT. The encoded protein is CASSVGLAGVSTGELFF.

The rearrangement uses TRBV5-1 and TRBJ2-7, with 12 positions matching TRBD2. The trim removed 3 bases at V and 2 bases at J, leaving 6 bases unmatched. The CDR3 covers 16 residues. Germline-derived CDR1 and CDR2 are SGHRS and YFSETQ. The CDR3 region is CASSYGTSGSTYEQYF. In DNA form, the CDR3 reads TGCGCCAGCAGCTATGGGACTAGCGGGTCTACCTACGAGCAGTACTTC.

The V and J genes are TRBV5-6 and TRBJ2-7; tentatively, D is TRBD2 (6 bases). The CDR3 has 14 amino acids. Trimming left V 4 bases short and J 2 bases short, with 13 bases between. The germline CDR1 and CDR2 sequences are SGHDT and YYEEEE. The DNA for the CDR3 is TGTGCCAGCAGCGGAGGGGCAGTAGCCTACGAGCAGTACTTC. This gives the protein CASSGGAVAYEQYF.

The sample holds one count of this clone. The gene calls are TRBV7-9 and TRBJ1-1; D unresolved. V was cut by 5 bases and J by 5 bases, with 12 bases left in between. The CDR3 is made up of 13 amino acids. CDR1 and CDR2 from the germline V gene are SEHNR and FQNEAQ (reference sequence). CDR3 in DNA: TGTGCCAGCAGCGTCGCCAGTAATACTGAAGCTTTCTTT. Translation: CASSVASNTEAFF. The full variable domain, in which reference TRBV7-9 and TRBJ1-1 provide the parts outside the CDR3, is DTGVSQNPRHKITKRGQNVTFRCDPISEHNRLYWYRQTLGQGPEFLTYFQNEAQLEKSRLLSDRFSAERPKGSFSTLEIQRTEQGDSAMYLCASSVASNTEAFFGQGTRLTVV.

The chain carries TRBV4-2 and TRBJ2-5; TRBD2 matches 11 bases. This CDR3 is 19 amino acids long. Germline CDR1 LGHNA, CDR2 YNFKEQ. V trimming: 0 bases; J trimming: 4 bases; junction bases outside the gene matches: 13. CDR3 sequence reads: CASSQDVLAGGPKRETQYF. The DNA for the CDR3 is TGTGCCAGCAGCCAAGATGTTTTAGCGGGGGGGCCGAAACGAGAGACCCAGTACTTC.

V usage is TRBV7-2 and J usage is TRBJ2-3; D is unresolved. The CDR3 spans 14 residues. CDR1 SGHTA and CDR2 FQGNSA come from the germline V gene. V lost 2 bases and J lost 4, with 10 bases in between. CDR3: CASSLSGSPDTQYF. The CDR3 DNA is TGTGCCAGCAGCTTATCTGGCTCCCCAGATACGCAGTATTTT.

This CDR3 reads CASSRVDRDRVIQETQYF. The DNA of the CDR3 is TGCGCCAGCAGTAGAGTCGACAGGGATAGAGTCATACAAGAGACCCAGTACTTC. This chain uses TRBV5-1 with TRBJ2-5; 7 bases agree with TRBD1. The CDR3 consists of 18 residues. Germline V gene lookup returns CDR1 SGHRS and CDR2 YFSETQ. The ends lost 5 bases at V and 2 bases at J; junction bases unmatched: 18.

This clone was detected only a few times. This chain connects TRBV5-1 to TRBJ2-7; 8 bases fit TRBD1. The V gene's germline CDR1 is SGHRS and CDR2 YFSETQ. The ends lost 4 bases at V and 0 bases at J; junction bases unmatched: 6. The CDR3 runs 15 residues. The CDR3 sequence: CASSAGQVSSYEQYF. As DNA, the CDR3 is TGCGCCAGCAGCGCGGGACAGGTGAGCTCCTACGAGCAGTACTTC. The full variable domain, completed using reference TRBV5-1 and TRBJ2-7, is KAGVTQTPRYLIKTRGQQVTLSCSPISGHRSVSWYQQTPGQGLQFLFEYFSETQRNKGNFPGRFSGRQFSNSRSEMNVSTLELGDSALYLCASSAGQVSSYEQYFGPGTRLTVT.

The J gene is TRBJ1-2, the V gene TRBV20-1; 9 nucleotides agree with TRBD1. V lost 5 bases, J lost 6 bases, and 1 base stayed unmatched. Germline V lookup: CDR1 DFQATT, CDR2 SNEGSKA (reference sequence). The CDR3 length is 11 residues. CDR3: CSAWTGDGYTF. Here the CDR3 DNA reads TGCAGTGCTTGGACAGGGGATGGCTACACCTTC.

The J gene is TRBJ2-1, the V gene TRBV6-5; TRBD2 matches at 12 bases. Looked up from germline, CDR1 is MNHEY and CDR2 is SVGAGI. The CDR3 spans 14 residues. The V segment lost 6 bases and the J segment 5 bases; nucleotides outside the gene matches: 2. CDR3 protein: CASSRLAGDNEQFF. CDR3 bases: TGTGCCAGCAGCCGACTAGCGGGGGACAATGAGCAGTTCTTC.

This chain connects TRBV6-5 to TRBJ1-1; D ambiguous. V lost 1 base, J lost 8 bases, and 11 bases lay in between. Germline V CDR1 and CDR2: MNHEY, SVGAGI. CDR3 length: 13 amino acids. For the CDR3, the DNA is TGTGCCAGCAGTTACTTATCCGCTGCGGAAGCTTTCTTT. Translated: CASSYLSAAEAFF.

The V and J genes are TRBV5-1 and TRBJ2-1, with a possible D match to TRBD2 (6 bases). CDR1 and CDR2 from the germline V gene are SGHRS and YFSETQ. Trimming left V 5 bases short and J 7 bases short, with 16 bases between. This CDR3 is 14 amino acids long. The CDR3, as DNA: TGCGCCAGCAGGCAGGAGGGTCCTAGTAATGAGCAGTTCTTC. It specifies CASRQEGPSNEQFF.

The chain's CDR3 is CSASNRVVEKLFF. The CDR3 region has the DNA TGCAGTGCTAGTAACAGGGTTGTAGAAAAACTGTTTTTT. The chain combines TRBV20-1 with TRBJ1-4, with a weak D call TRBD1 (6 bases). Germline V gene sequence: CDR1 DFQATT, CDR2 SNEGSKA (reference sequence). With 3 bases removed from V and 8 bases from J, the gap between germline ends came to 13 bases. The CDR3 loop spans 13 amino acids.

The V call is TRBV2, the J call TRBJ2-1; 7 bases are shared with TRBD2. Germline V gene lookup returns CDR1 SNHLY and CDR2 FYNNEI. This CDR3 has 13 residues. V shed 4 bases, J shed 8 bases, and the junction held 5 bases outside the gene matches. In DNA form, the CDR3 reads TGTGCCAGCAGTGTAAGCGGGGTCGATGAGCAGTTCTTC. This codes for CASSVSGVDEQFF.

This clone was seen a single time. The CDR3 sequence: CASSLDIAGELFF. The DNA of the CDR3 is TGTGCCAGCTCCCTCGACATAGCCGGGGAGCTGTTTTTT. This chain joins TRBV18 and TRBJ2-2; D gene uncertain. The V end lost 6 bases, the J end lost 6 bases, and 11 bases lay between the germline ends. This CDR3 has 13 residues. Germline assignment: CDR1 KGHSH and CDR2 LQKENI.

This chain joins TRBV29-1 and TRBJ1-4; TRBD1 might be the D (6 bases). The germline gives CDR1 SQVTM, CDR2 ANQGSEA. The CDR3 totals 14 residues. V was pared by 5 bases and J by 2 bases, with 12 bases between. This CDR3 is CSVSGTRTNEKLFF. The CDR3 coding sequence is TGCAGCGTTTCCGGGACACGTACTAATGAAAAACTGTTTTTT.

The chain couples TRBV6-5 to TRBJ1-4; 7 nucleotides agree with TRBD1. V trimming: 0 bases; J trimming: 5 bases; junction bases outside the gene matches: 3. Germline V gives CDR1 MNHEY, CDR2 SVGAGI. The CDR3 extends over 15 amino acids. CDR3 sequence: CASSYSGGANEKLFF. CDR3 nucleotide sequence: TGTGCCAGCAGTTACTCAGGGGGCGCGAATGAAAAACTGTTTTTT.